This T cell receptor (beta chain) was recovered during a study of prognosis after radiotherapy for stage I lung cancer. Study-wide points: The median unique TCR clone count dropped from about 9,200 to 6,500 after stereotactic body radiation therapy.

Ten or more counts support this clonotype. Its target is not known. Two-round multiplex PCR, the amplification method, yielded TCR beta CDR3 from genomic DNA. First-round PCR employed TRBV- and TRBJ-specific primers for each gene. Using its own MiXCR run on the multiplex PCR reads, TCRdb lists one record per CDR3 protein. There are over 10,000 distinct CDR3 sequences in the sample; around 45% occur only once, and roughly a quarter lies in the top ten. Looked up from germline, CDR1 is SGDLS and CDR2 is YYNGEE. CDR3 length: 14 residues. With 2 bases clipped from V and 5 bases from J, the junction kept 3 bases outside the gene matches.

Sequences were derived from PBMCs, sampled before or after stereotactic body radiation therapy (not recorded which). The receptor was derived from a donor over 45 with non-small cell lung cancer. The chain joins TRBV9 to TRBJ2-3; 9 positions agree with TRBD2. Here the CDR3 reads CASSVSGSRDTQYF. The DNA for the CDR3 is TGTGCCAGCAGCGTTAGCGGGAGTCGAGATACGCAGTATTTT.